Given below is one TCR beta chain in context. Its target is unknown. Here immunoSEQ multiplex PCR was the method, and the copy in TCRdb shows in-frame clones only, minus some. In the table there are hundreds of thousands of clones, approximately 86% of which are singletons. Treatment specified: some 19 received Ad26.COV2.S at low or high dose, single or two shots; about 5 received placebo; per-sample allocation not given. At day 63 after the first vaccine or placebo injection, samples were drawn. Wuhan-strain SARS-CoV-2 spike was expressed by the Ad26 vector that made up the vaccine. This sample was taken from a study of Ad26.COV2.S vaccination and SARS-CoV-2 variants. Notes on the study in general: Reportedly, after vaccination the spike-specific CD8+ and CD4+ T cell responses displayed substantial breadth. An underestimation of total T cell responses may have resulted from the TCR breadth and depth analyses. Placebo recipients and vaccine recipients were similar in non-spike TCR breadth.

Germline V gives CDR1 KGHSH, CDR2 LQKENI. Trimming took 3 bases from V and 1 from J, leaving 12 bases between them. The CDR3 extends over 15 amino acids. The sequenced sample was peripheral blood, obtained in a trial of Ad26.COV2.S vaccine versus placebo. The clonotype was recovered from a person aged 18 to 59 who received the Ad26.COV2.S COVID-19 vaccine or a placebo. V and J are TRBV18 and TRBJ2-5, with D unresolved. The CDR3 sequence: CASSPFRTFQETQYF. The CDR3 DNA reads as TGTGCCAGCTCACCCTTTCGGACCTTCCAAGAGACCCAGTACTTC. Full variable domain (outside the CDR3, taken from reference TRBV18 and TRBJ2-5): NAGVMQNPRHLVRRRGQEARLRCSPMKGHSHVYWYRQLPEEGLKFMVYLQKENIIDESGMPKERFSAEFPKEGPSILRIQQVVRGDSAAYFCASSPFRTFQETQYFGPGTRLLVL.